The 4 T cell receptor beta chains reported below all come from one sample, sequenced in a study of radiation and T cells in renal cell carcinoma. Time point indicated: blood 2 weeks post-SBRT. Specified treatment: 15 Gy SBRT to primary tumor, nephrectomy 4 weeks later. Sequencing was performed with immunoSEQ multiplex PCR; in TCRdb, only in-frame clones are kept and a portion is missing. This sample has some 130,000 clones, with 80% to 90% found just once. The source was blood, collected from a patient whose treatment included radiotherapy and nephrectomy. Source of these receptors: a woman aged 60-75 years with renal cell carcinoma.

The V and J genes are TRBV5-1 and TRBJ2-1; TRBD1 matches at 9 bases. V gave up 5 bases and J gave up 2 bases; unmatched junction bases: 5. The CDR3 contains 15 residues. The germline V gene encodes CDR1 SGHRS and CDR2 YFSETQ. CDR3 region: CASRNRQGAYNEQFF. CDR3 in DNA: TGCGCCAGCAGAAATCGACAGGGGGCCTACAATGAGCAGTTCTTC.

This clone has a single count. J is TRBJ2-2 and V is TRBV28, with 13 bases that match TRBD2. V gave up 6 bases and J gave up 5 bases; unmatched junction bases: 12. Germline CDR1 is MDHEN and CDR2 is SYDVKM. CDR3 length: 18 residues. The CDR3 sequence is CASSKLRTSGRWTGELFF. The CDR3 DNA reads TGTGCCAGCAGCAAACTTAGGACTAGCGGGAGATGGACCGGGGAGCTGTTTTTT.

In its sample, this clone was seen once. V gene TRBV10-1 combines with J gene TRBJ1-2, with D uncertain. Germline V lookup: CDR1 WNHNN, CDR2 SYGVQD (reference sequence). The CDR3 loop spans 13 amino acids. The ends were cut back, 5 bases at V and 4 bases at J, with 11 bases in the middle. The CDR3 DNA is TGCGCCAGCAGTAAGGAGACAACCTATGGCTACACCTTC. It encodes CASSKETTYGYTF.

The chain links TRBV19 to TRBJ2-1; tentatively, D is TRBD1 (5 bases). Between the trimmed V and J ends, which lost 4 bases and 6 bases, there was a span of 13 bases. The CDR3 has 14 amino acids. Germline V gene data show CDR1 as LNHDA and CDR2 as SQIVND (reference sequence). For the CDR3, the DNA is TGTGCCAGTAGTAACACAGGCCTAACCAATGAGCAGTTCTTC. Its protein is CASSNTGLTNEQFF.